This T cell receptor (beta chain) emerged from a study of identical twins. Study-level results: Fewer insertions marked abundant cord blood beta clonotypes; young adult naive trended weakly, memory not at all.

The CDR3 runs 15 residues. The germline gives CDR1 MNHNS, CDR2 SASEGT. V was clipped by 8 bases and J by 5 bases, with 19 bases between them. TCRdb processed the 5' RACE reads anew with MiXCR; each CDR3 protein has one entry. The sample lists under 250,000 distinct CDR3 sequences, approximately 7.8% occurring once. This clonotype was picked up many times. What it binds is not known. These data are also associated with another study on yellow fever vaccine responses in identical twins.

This clonotype originated in a woman in her late teens or twenties in good health. The chain couples TRBV6-1 to TRBJ2-1; D may be TRBD1 (6 bases). Sample: CD8+ T cells sorted from blood. CDR3 in DNA: TGTGCCAGCTTGGGGGACAAATATTCCCACAATGAGCAGTTCTTC. Its translation is CASLGDKYSHNEQFF.